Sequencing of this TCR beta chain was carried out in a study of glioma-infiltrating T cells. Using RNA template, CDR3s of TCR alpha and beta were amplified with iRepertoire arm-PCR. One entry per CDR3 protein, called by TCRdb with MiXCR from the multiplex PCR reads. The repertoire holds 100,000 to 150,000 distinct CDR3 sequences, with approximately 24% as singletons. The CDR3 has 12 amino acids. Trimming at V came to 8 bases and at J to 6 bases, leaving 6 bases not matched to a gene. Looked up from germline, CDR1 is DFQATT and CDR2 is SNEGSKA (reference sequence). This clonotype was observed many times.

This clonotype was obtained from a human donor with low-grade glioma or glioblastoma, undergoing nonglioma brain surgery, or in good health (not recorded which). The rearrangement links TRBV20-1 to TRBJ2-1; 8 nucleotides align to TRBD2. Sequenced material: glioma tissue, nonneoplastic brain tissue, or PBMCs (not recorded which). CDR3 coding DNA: TGCAGTCCCGCGGGGGGTGGCAATGAGCAGTTCTTC. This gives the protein CSPAGGGNEQFF.